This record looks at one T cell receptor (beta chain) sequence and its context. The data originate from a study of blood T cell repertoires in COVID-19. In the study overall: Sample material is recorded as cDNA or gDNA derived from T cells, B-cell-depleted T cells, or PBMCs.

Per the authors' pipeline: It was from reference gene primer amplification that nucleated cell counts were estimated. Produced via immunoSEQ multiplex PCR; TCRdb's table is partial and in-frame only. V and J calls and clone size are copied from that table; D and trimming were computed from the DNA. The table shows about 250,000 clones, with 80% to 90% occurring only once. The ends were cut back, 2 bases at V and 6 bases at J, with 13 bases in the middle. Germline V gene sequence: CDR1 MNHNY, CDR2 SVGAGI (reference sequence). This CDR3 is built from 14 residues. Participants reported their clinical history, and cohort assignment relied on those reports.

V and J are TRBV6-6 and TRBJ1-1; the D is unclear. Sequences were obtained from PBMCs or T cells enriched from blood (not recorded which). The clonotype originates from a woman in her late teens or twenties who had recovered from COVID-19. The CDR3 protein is CASSYVSLAAEAFF. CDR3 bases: TGTGCCAGCAGTTACGTTTCTCTGGCCGCTGAAGCTTTCTTT.